The rows below give T cell receptor beta chains drawn from one sample of a study of T cell responses to AZD1222 COVID-19 vaccine. Libraries were prepared by immunoSEQ multiplex PCR; TCRdb keeps only in-frame clonotypes and omits some of them. This sample has roughly 120,000 clones, with 70% to 90% found just once. The input for sequencing was peripheral blood, taken on day 0 of AZD1222 vaccination. The source of these receptors is an adult in good health. Both conserved end residues are trimmed from each CDR3. The D gene is left open where the match is weak.

v_call: TRBV11-1
d_call: TRBD2
j_call: TRBJ2-1
cdr3_aa: ASASGTSGYNEQF

v_call: TRBV29-1
d_call: TRBD1
j_call: TRBJ2-1
cdr3_aa: SVRGQEDNEQF

v_call: TRBV5-5
d_call: TRBD1
j_call: TRBJ2-6
cdr3_aa: ASSFGQGSSGANVLT

v_call: TRBV28
d_call: -
j_call: TRBJ1-2
cdr3_aa: ASRAPTGGTNYGYT

v_call: TRBV28
d_call: TRBD1
j_call: TRBJ2-3
cdr3_aa: ASSSIRDRVVDTQY

v_call: TRBV28
d_call: TRBD1
j_call: TRBJ2-7
cdr3_aa: ASSLTGGPNEQY

v_call: TRBV20-1
d_call: -
j_call: TRBJ2-4
cdr3_aa: SASAGELAKNIQY

v_call: TRBV4-2
d_call: -
j_call: TRBJ2-7
cdr3_aa: ASSQDRATPTYEQY

v_call: TRBV19
d_call: -
j_call: TRBJ1-1
cdr3_aa: ASTLLGSFEAF

v_call: TRBV6-5
d_call: TRBD2
j_call: TRBJ2-1
cdr3_aa: ASRLPGGRDNEQF

v_call: TRBV7-3
d_call: -
j_call: TRBJ1-1
cdr3_aa: ASSRLLNTEAF

v_call: TRBV27
d_call: -
j_call: TRBJ1-6
cdr3_aa: ASSLSVTGSYNSPLH

v_call: TRBV7-9
d_call: -
j_call: TRBJ2-7
cdr3_aa: ASSASYEQY

v_call: TRBV10-3
d_call: -
j_call: TRBJ2-1
cdr3_aa: AIRDPDFYNEQF

v_call: TRBV6-5
d_call: -
j_call: TRBJ1-5
cdr3_aa: ASRLQALPNPQH

v_call: TRBV27
d_call: TRBD1
j_call: TRBJ1-2
cdr3_aa: ASSLRTGSLYGYT

v_call: TRBV19
d_call: TRBD1
j_call: TRBJ1-5
cdr3_aa: ASRALRDRNQPQH

v_call: TRBV30
d_call: TRBD1
j_call: TRBJ1-4
cdr3_aa: AWSSGTGDEKLF

v_call: TRBV2
d_call: -
j_call: TRBJ1-5
cdr3_aa: ASRTDGNQPQH

v_call: TRBV19
d_call: -
j_call: TRBJ1-5
cdr3_aa: ASSPPGDGQPQH

v_call: TRBV6-5
d_call: -
j_call: TRBJ1-4
cdr3_aa: ASSYSIPRPNEKLF

v_call: TRBV5-4
d_call: TRBD1
j_call: TRBJ2-7
cdr3_aa: ASSLGDRGPREQY

v_call: TRBV9
d_call: -
j_call: TRBJ2-2
cdr3_aa: ASSSRQAGRGLTGELF

v_call: TRBV5-1
d_call: TRBD1
j_call: TRBJ1-2
cdr3_aa: ASRTGANYGYT

v_call: TRBV19
d_call: -
j_call: TRBJ2-7
cdr3_aa: ASSISPNSYEQY

v_call: TRBV4-1
d_call: TRBD2
j_call: TRBJ2-4
cdr3_aa: ASSPGLANIQY

v_call: TRBV2
d_call: -
j_call: TRBJ1-1
cdr3_aa: ASSEMGIRGEAF

v_call: TRBV11-2
d_call: TRBD2
j_call: TRBJ2-7
cdr3_aa: ASSLGRGGKTYEQY

v_call: TRBV19
d_call: -
j_call: TRBJ1-5
cdr3_aa: ASTPTGSKNNQPQH